The T cell receptor (beta chain) described here comes from a study of shared clonotypes between healthy human individuals. At the level of the study: A couple of women and a few men aged 18 to 49 served as donors.

Caucasian adults living in Nashville, Tennessee, provided all samples. Unsorted material relied on about 90 million PBMCs as the source of genomic DNA. Germline CDR1 is GTSNPN and CDR2 is SVGIG (reference sequence). Trimming took 3 bases from V and 2 from J, leaving 13 bases between them. The CDR3 totals 14 residues. Genomic DNA of each subset was evenly split across several immunoSEQ plates. Repertoires were generated with immunoSEQ multiplex PCR, while TCRdb's copy carries only in-frame clones and drops some. Of 450,000 or so clones in the sample, approximately 71% were seen once. The origin of this receptor is a woman aged 40-49 years in good health. Some clones in this sample may be carry-over from other donors' samples. Sequencing was carried out using PBMCs. The chain carries TRBV30 and TRBJ1-1, with D possibly being TRBD1 (5 bases). This chain's CDR3 is CAWSSGLGNTEAFF. The CDR3 DNA reads TGTGCCTGGAGCTCGGGACTGGGAAACACTGAAGCTTTCTTT.